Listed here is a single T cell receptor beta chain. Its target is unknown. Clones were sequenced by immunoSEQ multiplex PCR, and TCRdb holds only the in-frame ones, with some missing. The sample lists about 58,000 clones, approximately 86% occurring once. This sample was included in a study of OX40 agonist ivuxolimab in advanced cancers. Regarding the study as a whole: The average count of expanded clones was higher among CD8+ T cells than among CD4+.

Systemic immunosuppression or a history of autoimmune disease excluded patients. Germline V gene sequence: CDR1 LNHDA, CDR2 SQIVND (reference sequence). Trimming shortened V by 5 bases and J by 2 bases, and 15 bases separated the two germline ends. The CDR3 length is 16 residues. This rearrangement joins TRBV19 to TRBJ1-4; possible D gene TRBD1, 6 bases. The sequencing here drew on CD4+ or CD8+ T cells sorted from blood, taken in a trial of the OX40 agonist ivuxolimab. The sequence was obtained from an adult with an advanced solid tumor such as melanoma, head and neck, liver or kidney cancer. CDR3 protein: CASSPRRGGTNEKLFF. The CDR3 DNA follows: TGTGCCAGTAGTCCACGTAGGGGGGGGACTAATGAAAAACTGTTTTTT.